This paragraph reports one T cell receptor beta chain. The sample originates from a study of blood T cells in healthy people across ages. The J segment lost 6 bases and the V segment lost 6 bases, leaving 6 bases of the junction unmatched. The CDR3 loop spans 15 amino acids. Next came a second PCR, run for roughly 7 to 12 cycles, which used a sample-barcoded 5' primer along with a J-beta primer mix. TCRdb itself ran the 5' RACE reads through MiXCR, one entry per CDR3 protein. The profile shows 750,000 or so distinct CDR3 sequences, roughly 25% of them singletons. These data were likewise used in another study, on T cells of mothers and their children.

The TCR sequence derives from a boy aged 5-17 years in good health. The sequenced sample was blood. The rearrangement links TRBV12-3 or TRBV12-4 to TRBJ1-5; the match to TRBD1 covers 12 bases. For the CDR3, the DNA is TGTGCCAGCAGCCCCGGGACAGGGGGCTCTCAGCCCCAGCATTTT. Translated: CASSPGTGGSQPQHF.